This TCR beta chain was sequenced for a study of human T cells and chemical hapten exposure. In the study overall: The study traced per-sample TCR yield variation mainly to small differences in pooled library volumes.

Many counts were recorded for this clonotype. V was pared by 1 base and J by 2 bases, with 3 bases between. The CDR3 is 14 residues long. Time point here: patch test 1, 2 weeks after DPC sensitization. As to treatment: therapeutic diphenylcyclopropenone sensitization with weekly scalp DPC. Each donor was an alopecia patient between 18 and 70 years of age who qualified for DPC. TCRdb re-called the RACE reads with MiXCR, one entry per CDR3 protein. The sample comprises around 120,000 distinct CDR3 sequences, roughly 13% of which are singletons, and 0.92% rests with the top ten. The chain couples TRBV12-3 or TRBV12-4 to TRBJ1-6; D not resolved. This sample comprised whole blood, obtained in connection with sensitization to the hapten diphenylcyclopropenone (DPC). This clonotype was sampled from a man younger than 35 with alopecia areata. Some clones in this sample may be carry-over from other donors' samples. The CDR3 loop is CASSLDTYNSPLHF. The CDR3 DNA is TGTGCCAGCAGTTTAGACACCTATAATTCACCCCTCCACTTT.